Given below is one T cell receptor beta chain in context. Its antigen remains unidentified. The sample is drawn from a study of T cell responses to AZD1222 COVID-19 vaccine. Trimming took off 5 bases at V and 0 bases at J, with 13 bases between the two ends. CDR1 and CDR2 from the germline V gene are SGHVS and FQNEAQ. This CDR3 spans 15 amino acids. Study results and caveats: Two AZD1222 doses significantly raised spike-specific TCR breadth and depth over controls.

Repertoires were generated with immunoSEQ multiplex PCR, while TCRdb's copy carries only in-frame clones and drops some. The sample has 100,000 to 150,000 clones, more than 85% seen once. Sample: peripheral blood, taken 28 days after the second AZD1222 dose. The sequence was collected from an adult who received the AZD1222 COVID-19 vaccine. The V gene is TRBV7-8, the J gene TRBJ1-2, with a possible D match to TRBD1 (5 bases). CDR3 DNA sequence: TGTGCCAGCAGCCCTAGACCGACAGCTAACTATGGCTACACCTTC. Its protein product is CASSPRPTANYGYTF.